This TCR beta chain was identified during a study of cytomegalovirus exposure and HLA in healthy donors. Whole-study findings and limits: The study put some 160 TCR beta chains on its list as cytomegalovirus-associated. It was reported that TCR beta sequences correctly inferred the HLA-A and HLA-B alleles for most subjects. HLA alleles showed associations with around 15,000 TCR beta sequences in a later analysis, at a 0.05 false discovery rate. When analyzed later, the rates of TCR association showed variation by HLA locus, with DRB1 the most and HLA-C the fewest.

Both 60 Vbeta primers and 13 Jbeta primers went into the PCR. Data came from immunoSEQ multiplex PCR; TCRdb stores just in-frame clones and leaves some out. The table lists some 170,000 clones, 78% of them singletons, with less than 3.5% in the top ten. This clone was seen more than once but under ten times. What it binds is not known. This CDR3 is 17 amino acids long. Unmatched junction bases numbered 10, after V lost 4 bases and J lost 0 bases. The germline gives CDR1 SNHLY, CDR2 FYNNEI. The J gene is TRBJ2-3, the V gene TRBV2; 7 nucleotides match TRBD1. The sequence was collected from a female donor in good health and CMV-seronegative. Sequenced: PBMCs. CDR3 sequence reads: CASSGALGQASTDTQYF. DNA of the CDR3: TGTGCCAGCAGTGGGGCGTTAGGACAGGCAAGCACAGATACGCAGTATTTT.